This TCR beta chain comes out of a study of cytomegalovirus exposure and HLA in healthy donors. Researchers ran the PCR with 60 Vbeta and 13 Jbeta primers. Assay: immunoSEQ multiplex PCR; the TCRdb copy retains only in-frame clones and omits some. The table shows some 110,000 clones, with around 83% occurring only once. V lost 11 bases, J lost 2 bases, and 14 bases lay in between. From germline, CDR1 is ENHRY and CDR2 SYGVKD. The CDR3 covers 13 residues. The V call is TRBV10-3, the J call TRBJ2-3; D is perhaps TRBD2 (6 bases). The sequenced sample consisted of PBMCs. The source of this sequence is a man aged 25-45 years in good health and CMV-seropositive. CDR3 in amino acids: CALASGLTDTQYF. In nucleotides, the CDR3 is TGTGCCCTGGCAAGCGGGCTCACAGATACGCAGTATTTT.